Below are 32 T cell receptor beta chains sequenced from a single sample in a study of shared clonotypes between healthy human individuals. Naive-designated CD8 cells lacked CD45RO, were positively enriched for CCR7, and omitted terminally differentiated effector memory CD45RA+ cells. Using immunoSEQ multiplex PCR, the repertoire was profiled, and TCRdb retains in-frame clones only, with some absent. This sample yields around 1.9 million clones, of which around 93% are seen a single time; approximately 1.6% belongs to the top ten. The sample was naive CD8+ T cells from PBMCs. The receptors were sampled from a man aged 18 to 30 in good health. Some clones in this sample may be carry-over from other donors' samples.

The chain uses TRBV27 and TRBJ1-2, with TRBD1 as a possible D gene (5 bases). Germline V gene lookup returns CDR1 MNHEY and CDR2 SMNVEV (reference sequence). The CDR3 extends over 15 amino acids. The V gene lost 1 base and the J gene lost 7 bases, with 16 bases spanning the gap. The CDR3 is CASSLLAMGVGGYTF. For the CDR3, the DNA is TGTGCCAGCAGTTTATTAGCGATGGGGGTGGGTGGCTACACCTTC.

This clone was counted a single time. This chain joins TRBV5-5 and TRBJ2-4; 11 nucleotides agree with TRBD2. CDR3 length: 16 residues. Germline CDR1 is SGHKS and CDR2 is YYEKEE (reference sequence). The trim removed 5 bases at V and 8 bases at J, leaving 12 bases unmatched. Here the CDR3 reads CASSLFVTSGSDIQYF. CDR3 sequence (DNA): TGTGCCAGCAGTTTGTTTGTCACTAGCGGGAGTGACATTCAGTACTTC.

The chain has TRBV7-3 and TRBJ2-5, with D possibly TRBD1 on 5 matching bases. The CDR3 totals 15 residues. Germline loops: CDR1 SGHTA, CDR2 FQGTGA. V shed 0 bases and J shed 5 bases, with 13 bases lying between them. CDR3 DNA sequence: TGTGCCAGCAGCTTAACTGGGGCTCTGGGGGAGACCCAGTACTTC. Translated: CASSLTGALGETQYF.

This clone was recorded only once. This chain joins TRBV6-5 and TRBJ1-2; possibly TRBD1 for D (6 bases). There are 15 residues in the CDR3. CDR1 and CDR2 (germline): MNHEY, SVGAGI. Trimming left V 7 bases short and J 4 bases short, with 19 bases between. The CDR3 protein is CASTPGVDSPYGYTF. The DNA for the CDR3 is TGTGCCAGCACCCCGGGGGTGGACAGCCCCTATGGCTACACCTTC.

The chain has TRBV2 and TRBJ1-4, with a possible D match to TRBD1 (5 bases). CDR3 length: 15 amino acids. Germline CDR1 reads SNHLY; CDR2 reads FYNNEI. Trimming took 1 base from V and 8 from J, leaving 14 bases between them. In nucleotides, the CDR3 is TGTGCCAGCAGTGAAGGTGACAGCCCTAGGGAAAAACTGTTTTTT. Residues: CASSEGDSPREKLFF.

The CDR3, as DNA: TGCAGCGGGACGTTGGAGAACACTGAAGCTTTCTTT. It codes for CSGTLENTEAFF. The chain has TRBV29-1 and TRBJ1-1; D unclear. V was clipped by 7 bases and J by 1 base, with 10 bases between them. CDR3 length: 12 amino acids. Germline loops: CDR1 SQVTM, CDR2 ANQGSEA. The variable domain in full, with the rest retrieved from reference TRBV29-1 and TRBJ1-1, is SAVISQKPSRDICQRGTSLTIQCQVDSQVTMMFWYRQQPGQSLTLIATANQGSEATYESGFVIDKFPISRPNLTFSTLTVSNMSPEDSSIYLCSGTLENTEAFFGQGTRLTVV.

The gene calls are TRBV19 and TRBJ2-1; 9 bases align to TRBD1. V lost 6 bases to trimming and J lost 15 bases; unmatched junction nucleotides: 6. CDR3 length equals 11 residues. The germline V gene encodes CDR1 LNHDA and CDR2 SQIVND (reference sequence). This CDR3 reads CASSTGQGSFF. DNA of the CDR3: TGTGCCAGTAGCACCGGACAGGGGTCGTTCTTC.

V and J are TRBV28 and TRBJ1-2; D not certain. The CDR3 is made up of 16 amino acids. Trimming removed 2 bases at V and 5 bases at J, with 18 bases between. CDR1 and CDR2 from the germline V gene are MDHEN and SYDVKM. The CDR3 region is CASSLTETSAPYGYTF. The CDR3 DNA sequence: TGTGCCAGCAGTTTAACGGAGACGAGCGCTCCTTATGGCTACACCTTC.

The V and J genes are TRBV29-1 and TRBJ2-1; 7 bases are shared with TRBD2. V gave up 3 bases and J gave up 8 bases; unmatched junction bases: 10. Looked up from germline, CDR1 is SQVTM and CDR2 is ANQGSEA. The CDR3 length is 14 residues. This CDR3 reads CSVDGLVLVHEQFF. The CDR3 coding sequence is TGCAGCGTTGACGGACTAGTATTAGTCCATGAGCAGTTCTTC.

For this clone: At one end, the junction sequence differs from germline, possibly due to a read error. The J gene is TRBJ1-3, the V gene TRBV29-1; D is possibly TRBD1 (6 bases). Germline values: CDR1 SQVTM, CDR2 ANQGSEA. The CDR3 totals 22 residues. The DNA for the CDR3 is TGCGGCGTCCAAACGCGGATTCATGGACAGACGAAAAAGAATAGCTCTGGAAACACCATATATTTT. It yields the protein CGVQTRIHGQTKKNSSGNTIYF.

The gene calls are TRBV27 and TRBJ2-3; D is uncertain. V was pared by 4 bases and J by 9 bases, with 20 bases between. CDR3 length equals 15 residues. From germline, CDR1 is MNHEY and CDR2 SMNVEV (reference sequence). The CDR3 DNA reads TGTGCCAGCAGTTCCCCCGGCGGTGGGTACCTCACGCAGTATTTT. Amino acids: CASSSPGGGYLTQYF.

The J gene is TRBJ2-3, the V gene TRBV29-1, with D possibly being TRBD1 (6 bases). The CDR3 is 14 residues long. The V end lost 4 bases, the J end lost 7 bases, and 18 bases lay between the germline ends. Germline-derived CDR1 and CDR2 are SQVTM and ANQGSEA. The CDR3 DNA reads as TGCAGCGTTGTGGGCAGGGGTGACTCTTATACGCAGTATTTT. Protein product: CSVVGRGDSYTQYF.

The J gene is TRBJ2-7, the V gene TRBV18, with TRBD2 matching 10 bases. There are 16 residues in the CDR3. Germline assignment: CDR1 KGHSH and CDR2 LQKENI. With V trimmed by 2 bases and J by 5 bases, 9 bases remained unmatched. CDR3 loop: CASSPTRLAGGNEQYF. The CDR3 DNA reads TGTGCCAGCTCACCAACAAGACTAGCGGGTGGGAACGAGCAGTACTTC.

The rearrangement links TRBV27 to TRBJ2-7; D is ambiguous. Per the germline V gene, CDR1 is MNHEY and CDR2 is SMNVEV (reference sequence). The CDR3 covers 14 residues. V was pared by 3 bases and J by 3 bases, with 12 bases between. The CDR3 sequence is CASSFRSFRYEQYF. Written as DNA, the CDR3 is TGTGCCAGCAGTTTTCGGTCATTCCGCTACGAGCAGTACTTC.

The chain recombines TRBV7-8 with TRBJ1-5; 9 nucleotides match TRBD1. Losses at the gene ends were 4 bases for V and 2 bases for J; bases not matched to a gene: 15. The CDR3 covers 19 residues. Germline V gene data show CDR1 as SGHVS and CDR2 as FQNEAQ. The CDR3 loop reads CASSSPRQGDRAGNQPQHF. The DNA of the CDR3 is TGTGCCAGCAGCTCACCACGACAGGGGGATCGGGCTGGCAATCAGCCCCAGCATTTT.

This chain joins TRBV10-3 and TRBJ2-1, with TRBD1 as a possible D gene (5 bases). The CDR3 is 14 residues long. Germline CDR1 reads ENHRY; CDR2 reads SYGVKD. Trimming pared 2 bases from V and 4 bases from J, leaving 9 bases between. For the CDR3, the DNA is TGTGCCATCAGTGAGGGGGCCCGATACAATGAGCAGTTCTTC. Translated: CAISEGARYNEQFF.

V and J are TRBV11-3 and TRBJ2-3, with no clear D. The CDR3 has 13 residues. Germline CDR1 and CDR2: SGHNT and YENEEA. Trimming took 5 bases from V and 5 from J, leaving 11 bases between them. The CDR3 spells CASSPRARDTQYF. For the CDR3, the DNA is TGTGCCAGCAGCCCTCGGGCCCGAGATACGCAGTATTTT.

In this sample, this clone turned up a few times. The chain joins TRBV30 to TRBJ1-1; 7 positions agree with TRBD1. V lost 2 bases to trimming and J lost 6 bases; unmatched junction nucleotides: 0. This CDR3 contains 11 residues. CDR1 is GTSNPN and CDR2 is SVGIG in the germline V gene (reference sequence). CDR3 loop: CAWSTGAEAFF. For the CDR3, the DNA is TGTGCCTGGAGTACAGGGGCTGAAGCTTTCTTT.

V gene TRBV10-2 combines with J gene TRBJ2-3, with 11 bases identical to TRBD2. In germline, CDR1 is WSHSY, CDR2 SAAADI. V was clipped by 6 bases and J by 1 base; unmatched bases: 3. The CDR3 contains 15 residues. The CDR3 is CASRLAGAGTDTQYF. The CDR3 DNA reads TGCGCCAGCAGACTAGCGGGAGCTGGCACAGATACGCAGTATTTT.

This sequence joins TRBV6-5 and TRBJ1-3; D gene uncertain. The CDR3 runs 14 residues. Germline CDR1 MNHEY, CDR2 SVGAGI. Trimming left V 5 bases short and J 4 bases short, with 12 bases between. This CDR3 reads CASSPGGYGNTIYF. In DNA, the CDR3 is TGTGCCAGCAGTCCCGGCGGGTACGGAAACACCATATATTTT.

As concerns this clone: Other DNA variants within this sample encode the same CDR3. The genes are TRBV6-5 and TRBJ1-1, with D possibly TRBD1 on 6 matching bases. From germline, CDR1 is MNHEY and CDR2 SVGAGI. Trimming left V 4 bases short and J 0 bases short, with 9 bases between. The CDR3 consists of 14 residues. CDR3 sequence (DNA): TGTGCCAGCAGTTTAACAGGGCTGAACACTGAAGCTTTCTTT. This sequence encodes CASSLTGLNTEAFF.

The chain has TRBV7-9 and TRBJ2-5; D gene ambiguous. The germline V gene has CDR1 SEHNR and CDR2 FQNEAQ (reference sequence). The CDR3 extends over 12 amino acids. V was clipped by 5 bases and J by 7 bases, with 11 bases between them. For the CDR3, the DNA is TGTGCCAGCAGCCCCCGCTCTCCGACCCAGTACTTC. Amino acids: CASSPRSPTQYF.

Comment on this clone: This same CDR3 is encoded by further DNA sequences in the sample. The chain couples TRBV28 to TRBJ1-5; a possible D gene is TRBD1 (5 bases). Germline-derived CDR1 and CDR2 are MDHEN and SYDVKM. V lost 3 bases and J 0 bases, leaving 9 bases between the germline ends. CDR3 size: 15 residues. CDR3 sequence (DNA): TGTGCCAGCAGTTTGGGGGACTATAGCAATCAGCCCCAGCATTTT. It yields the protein CASSLGDYSNQPQHF.

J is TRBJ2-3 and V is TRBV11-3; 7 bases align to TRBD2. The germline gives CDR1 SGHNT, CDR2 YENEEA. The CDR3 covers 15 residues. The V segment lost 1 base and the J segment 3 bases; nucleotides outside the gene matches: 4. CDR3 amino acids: CASSLGGSGTDTQYF. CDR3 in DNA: TGTGCCAGCAGCTTAGGGGGTAGCGGGACAGATACGCAGTATTTT.

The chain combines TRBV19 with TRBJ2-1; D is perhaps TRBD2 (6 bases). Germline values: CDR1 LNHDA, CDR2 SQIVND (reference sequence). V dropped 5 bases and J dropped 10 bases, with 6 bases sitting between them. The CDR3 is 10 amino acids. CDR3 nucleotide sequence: TGTGCCAGTAGTGCGGGAGAGCAGTTCTTC. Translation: CASSAGEQFF. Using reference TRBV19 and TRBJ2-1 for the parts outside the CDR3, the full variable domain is DGGITQSPKYLFRKEGQNVTLSCEQNLNHDAMYWYRQDPGQGLRLIYYSQIVNDFQKGDIAEGYSVSREKKESFPLTVTSAQKNPTAFYLCASSAGEQFFGPGTRLTVL.

The CDR3 spells CASSPRDVEQFF. CDR3 nucleotides: TGTGCCAGCAGTCCCCGGGACGTTGAGCAGTTCTTC. The V call is TRBV28, the J call TRBJ2-1; either TRBD1 or TRBD2 may supply D (5 bases each). Germline CDR1 and CDR2: MDHEN and SYDVKM. CDR3 length equals 12 residues. V was trimmed by 5 bases and J by 9 bases, leaving 11 bases between them.

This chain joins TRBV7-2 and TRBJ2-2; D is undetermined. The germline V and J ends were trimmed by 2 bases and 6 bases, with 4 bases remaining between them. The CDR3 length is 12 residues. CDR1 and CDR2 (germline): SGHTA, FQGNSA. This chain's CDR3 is CASSLRPGELFF. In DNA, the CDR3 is TGTGCCAGCAGCTTAAGACCCGGGGAGCTGTTTTTT. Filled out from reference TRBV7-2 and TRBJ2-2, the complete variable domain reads GAGVSQSPSNKVTEKGKDVELRCDPISGHTALYWYRQSLGQGLEFLIYFQGNSAPDKSGLPSDRFSAERTGGSVSTLTIQRTQQEDSAVYLCASSLRPGELFFGEGSRLTVL.

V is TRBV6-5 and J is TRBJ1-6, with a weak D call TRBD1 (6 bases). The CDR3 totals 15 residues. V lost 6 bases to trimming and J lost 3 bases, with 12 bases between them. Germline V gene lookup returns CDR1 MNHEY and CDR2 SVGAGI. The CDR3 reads CASSPGQLYNSPLHF. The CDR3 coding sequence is TGTGCCAGCAGCCCAGGACAGCTCTATAATTCACCCCTCCACTTT.

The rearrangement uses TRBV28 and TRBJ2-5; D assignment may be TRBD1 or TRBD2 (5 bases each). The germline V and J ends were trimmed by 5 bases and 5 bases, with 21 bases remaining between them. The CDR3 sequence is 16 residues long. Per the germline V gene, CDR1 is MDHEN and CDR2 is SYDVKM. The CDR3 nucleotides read TGTGCCAGCAGTGCTGGCCGGGACCATTCCAAGGAGACCCAGTACTTC. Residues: CASSAGRDHSKETQYF.

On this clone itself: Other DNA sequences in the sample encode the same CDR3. The CDR3 DNA reads as TGTGCCAGCAGCCCCCCCTCGGGCCCGAGCACAGATACGCAGTATTTT. Protein: CASSPPSGPSTDTQYF. The rearrangement links TRBV7-9 to TRBJ2-3; D not certain. CDR1 SEHNR and CDR2 FQNEAQ come from the germline V gene (reference sequence). The CDR3 sequence is 16 residues long. The germline V and J ends were trimmed by 5 bases and 0 bases, with 15 bases remaining between them. The full variable domain, rest sourced from reference TRBV7-9 and TRBJ2-3, is DTGVSQNPRHKITKRGQNVTFRCDPISEHNRLYWYRQTLGQGPEFLTYFQNEAQLEKSRLLSDRFSAERPKGSFSTLEIQRTEQGDSAMYLCASSPPSGPSTDTQYFGPGTRLTVL.

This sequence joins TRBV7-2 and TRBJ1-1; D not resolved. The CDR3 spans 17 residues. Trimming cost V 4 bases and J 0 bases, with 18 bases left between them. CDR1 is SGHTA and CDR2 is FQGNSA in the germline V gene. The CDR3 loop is CASSSGLWHPMNTEAFF. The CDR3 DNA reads TGTGCCAGCAGCTCAGGACTATGGCACCCAATGAACACTGAAGCTTTCTTT.

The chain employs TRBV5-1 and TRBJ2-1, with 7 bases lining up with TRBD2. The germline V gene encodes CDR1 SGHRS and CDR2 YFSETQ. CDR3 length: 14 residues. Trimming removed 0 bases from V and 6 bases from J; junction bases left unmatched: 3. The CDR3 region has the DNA TGCGCCAGCAGCTTGGGCGGGGAGGGCAATGAGCAGTTCTTC. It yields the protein CASSLGGEGNEQFF.